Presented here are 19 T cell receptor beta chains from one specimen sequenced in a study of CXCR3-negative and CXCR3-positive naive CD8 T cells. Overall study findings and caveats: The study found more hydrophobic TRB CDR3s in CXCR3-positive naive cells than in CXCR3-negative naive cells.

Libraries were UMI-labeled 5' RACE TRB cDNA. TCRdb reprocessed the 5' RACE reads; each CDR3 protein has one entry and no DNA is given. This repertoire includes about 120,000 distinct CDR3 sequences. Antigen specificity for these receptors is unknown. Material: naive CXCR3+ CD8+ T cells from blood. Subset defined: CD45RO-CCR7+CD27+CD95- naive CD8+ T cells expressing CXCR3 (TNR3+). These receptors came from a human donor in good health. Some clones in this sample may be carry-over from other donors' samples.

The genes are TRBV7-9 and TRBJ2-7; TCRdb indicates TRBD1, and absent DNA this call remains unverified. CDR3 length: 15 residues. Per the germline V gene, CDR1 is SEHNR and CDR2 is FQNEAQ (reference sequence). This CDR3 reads CASSNRGLGAYGQYF.

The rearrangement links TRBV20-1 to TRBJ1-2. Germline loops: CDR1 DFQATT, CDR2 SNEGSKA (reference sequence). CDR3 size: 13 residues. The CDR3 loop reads CSALTGDLDGYTF.

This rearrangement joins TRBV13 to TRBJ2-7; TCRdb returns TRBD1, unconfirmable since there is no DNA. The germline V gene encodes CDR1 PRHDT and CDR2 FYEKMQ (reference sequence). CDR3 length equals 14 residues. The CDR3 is CASSNRGYSYEQYF.

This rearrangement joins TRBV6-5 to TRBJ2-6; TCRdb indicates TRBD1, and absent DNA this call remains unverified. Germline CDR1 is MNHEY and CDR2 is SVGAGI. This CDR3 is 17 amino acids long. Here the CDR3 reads CASSYVGGAGGANVLTF.

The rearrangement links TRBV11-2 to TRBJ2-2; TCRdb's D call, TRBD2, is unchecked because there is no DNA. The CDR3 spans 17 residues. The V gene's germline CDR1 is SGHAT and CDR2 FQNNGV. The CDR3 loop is CASSLGQGTSMTGELFF.

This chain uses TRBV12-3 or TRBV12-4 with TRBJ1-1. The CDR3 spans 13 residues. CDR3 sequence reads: CASSYFRENEAFF.

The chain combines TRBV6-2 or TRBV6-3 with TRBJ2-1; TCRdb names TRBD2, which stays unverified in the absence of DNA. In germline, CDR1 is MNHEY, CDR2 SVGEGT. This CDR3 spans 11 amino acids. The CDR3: CASSRSGEQFF.

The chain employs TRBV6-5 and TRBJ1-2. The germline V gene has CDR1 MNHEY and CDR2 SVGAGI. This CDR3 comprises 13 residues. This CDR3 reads CASSPQANYGYTF.

The CDR3 reads CASSPPFGTGDGEQYF. The chain has TRBV7-9 and TRBJ2-7; TCRdb's D call of TRBD1 is untestable without DNA. Germline-derived CDR1 and CDR2 are SEHNR and FQNEAQ (reference sequence). The CDR3 is 16 residues long.

CDR3 sequence: CASSYSWDRANEQYF. The rearrangement uses TRBV6-2 or TRBV6-3 and TRBJ2-7; TCRdb lists TRBD1, though no DNA is available to test this call. Germline V gene sequence: CDR1 MNHEY, CDR2 SVGEGT. The CDR3 spans 15 residues.

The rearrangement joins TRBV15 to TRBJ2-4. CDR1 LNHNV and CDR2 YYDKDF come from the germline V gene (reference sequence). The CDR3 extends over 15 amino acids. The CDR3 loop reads CATSRDVAPANIQYF.

Here the CDR3 reads CASADREQSEAFF. This chain connects TRBV27 to TRBJ1-1; TCRdb returns TRBD1, unconfirmable since there is no DNA. CDR3 length equals 13 residues. Germline CDR1 MNHEY, CDR2 SMNVEV (reference sequence).

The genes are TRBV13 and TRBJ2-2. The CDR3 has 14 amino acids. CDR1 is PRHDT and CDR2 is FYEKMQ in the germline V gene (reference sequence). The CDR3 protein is CASSHFGGGGELFF.

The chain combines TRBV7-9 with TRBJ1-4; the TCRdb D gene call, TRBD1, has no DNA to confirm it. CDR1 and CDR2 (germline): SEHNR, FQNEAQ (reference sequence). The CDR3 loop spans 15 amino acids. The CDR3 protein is CASSSPRVPNEKLFF.

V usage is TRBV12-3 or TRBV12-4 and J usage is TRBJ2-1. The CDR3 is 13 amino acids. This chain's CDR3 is CASSSNDANEQFF.

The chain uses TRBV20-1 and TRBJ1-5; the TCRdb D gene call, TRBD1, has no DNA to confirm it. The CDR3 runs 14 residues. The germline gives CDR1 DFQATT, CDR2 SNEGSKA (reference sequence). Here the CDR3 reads CSARGTGGNQPQHF.

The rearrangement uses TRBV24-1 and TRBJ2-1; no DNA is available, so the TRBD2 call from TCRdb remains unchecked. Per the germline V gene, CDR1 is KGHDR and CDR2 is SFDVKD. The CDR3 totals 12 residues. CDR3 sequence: CATSRLSGEQFF.

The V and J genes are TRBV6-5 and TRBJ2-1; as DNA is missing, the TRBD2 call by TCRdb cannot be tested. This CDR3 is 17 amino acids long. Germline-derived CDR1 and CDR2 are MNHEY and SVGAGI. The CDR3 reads CASSPTSGGATGNEQFF.

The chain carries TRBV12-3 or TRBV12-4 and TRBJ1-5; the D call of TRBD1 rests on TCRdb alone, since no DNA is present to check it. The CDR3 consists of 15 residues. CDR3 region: CASSLGDTSNQPQHF.